The rows below give T cell receptor beta chains drawn from one sample of a study of CD8+CD57+ T cells in acquired aplastic anemia. TCRdb called the reads again in MiXCR, with one record for every CDR3 protein. There are around 140,000 distinct CDR3 sequences in the sample; approximately 41% occur only once, and roughly 8.4% lies in the top ten. Specimen: sorted CD4+, CD8+, or CD8+CD57+ T cells (not recorded which) from PBMCs. The origin of the receptors is a human donor in good health, serving as a control. The CDR3 runs from the conserved cysteine through the conserved F or W.

j_call | v_call | cdr3_aa
TRBJ1-4 | TRBV19 | CASTNPPEKLFF
TRBJ2-3 | TRBV5-5 | CANRQGSRVTDTQYF
TRBJ1-4 | TRBV18 | CASSPQGATNEKLFF
TRBJ1-5 | TRBV12-3/TRBV12-4 | CASSLVWVHNQPQRF
TRBJ2-7 | TRBV7-2 | CASSLALAGDIPYEQYF
TRBJ2-2 | TRBV6-6 | CASSYGQGGTGELFF
TRBJ2-7 | TRBV7-3 | CASSADSRNEQYF
TRBJ1-2 | TRBV5-1 | CASSLALGSYGYTF
TRBJ2-7 | TRBV2 | CASRQGLAGTYEQYF
TRBJ1-1 | TRBV2 | CASRTETDRALGEAFF
TRBJ1-2 | TRBV20-1 | CSATGGSGYTF
TRBJ1-1 | TRBV19 | CASSLTGGRSEAFF
TRBJ1-6 | TRBV6-5 | CASSYRDPSGTLHF
TRBJ1-1 | TRBV6-5 | CASSYYGAGTEAFF
TRBJ2-7 | TRBV20-1 | CSARREVYEQYF
TRBJ2-7 | TRBV5-4 | CASSLESGIGQYF
TRBJ1-2 | TRBV2 | CASSEGTGVGGYTF
TRBJ1-2 | TRBV15 | CATSGGSWYGYTF
TRBJ1-1 | TRBV20-1 | CSASRVNTEAFF
TRBJ1-2 | TRBV5-1 | CASSPGTTANYGYTF
TRBJ1-1 | TRBV9 | CASSAALDTEAFF
TRBJ1-5 | TRBV10-2 | CASGTEVYQPQHF
TRBJ1-2 | TRBV19 | CASSIDGGNYGYTF
TRBJ2-7 | TRBV6-1 | CASSRGREQYF
TRBJ1-2 | TRBV25-1 | CASSEYGQHYGYTF
TRBJ1-6 | TRBV30 | CALRAPAYNSPLHF
TRBJ2-5 | TRBV25-1 | CASSALTGSQETQYF
TRBJ2-7 | TRBV7-9 | CASSSSGTYEQYF
TRBJ1-2 | TRBV29-1 | CSDLKTGSDGYTF
TRBJ2-1 | TRBV7-9 | CASSRTSGKQFF
TRBJ2-7 | TRBV15 | CATSRDYAEGGEQYF
TRBJ2-7 | TRBV5-6 | CVSSLNYEQYF
TRBJ2-5 | TRBV30 | CAWAGTGVVMTQYF
TRBJ1-1 | TRBV6-5 | CASSYSTRAEWNTEAFF
TRBJ2-7 | TRBV29-1 | CSVLLLAGEGYEQYF
TRBJ1-2 | TRBV9 | CASSVGVGFGYTF
TRBJ2-7 | TRBV2 | CASRMAGATYEQYF